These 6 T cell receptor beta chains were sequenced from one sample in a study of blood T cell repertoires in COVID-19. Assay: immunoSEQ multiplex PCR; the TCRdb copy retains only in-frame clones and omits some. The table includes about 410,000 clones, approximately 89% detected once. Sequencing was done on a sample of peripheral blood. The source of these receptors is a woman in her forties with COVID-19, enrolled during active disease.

The CDR3 sequence: CASSSQGRDSRSYNEQFF. DNA for the CDR3: TGTGCCAGCAGTTCTCAAGGTAGGGACTCAAGATCCTACAATGAGCAGTTCTTC. This chain uses TRBV6-4 with TRBJ2-1; D might be TRBD2 (6 bases). The CDR3 extends over 18 amino acids. With 5 bases removed from V and 1 base from J, the gap between germline ends came to 21 bases. CDR1 MRHNA and CDR2 SNTAGT come from the germline V gene.

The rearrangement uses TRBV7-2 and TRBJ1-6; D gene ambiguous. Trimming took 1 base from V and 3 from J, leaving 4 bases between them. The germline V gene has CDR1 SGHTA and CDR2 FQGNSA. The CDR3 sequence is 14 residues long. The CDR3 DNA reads TGTGCCAGCAGCTTAGATAGCTATAATTCACCCCTCCACTTT. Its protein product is CASSLDSYNSPLHF.

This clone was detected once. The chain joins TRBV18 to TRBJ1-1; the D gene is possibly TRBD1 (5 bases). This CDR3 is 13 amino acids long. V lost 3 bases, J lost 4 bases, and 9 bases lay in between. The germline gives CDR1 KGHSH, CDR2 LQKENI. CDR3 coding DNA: TGTGCCAGCTCACCGGCGGGGGGCACTGAAGCTTTCTTT. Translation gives CASSPAGGTEAFF. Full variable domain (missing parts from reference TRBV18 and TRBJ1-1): NAGVMQNPRHLVRRRGQEARLRCSPMKGHSHVYWYRQLPEEGLKFMVYLQKENIIDESGMPKERFSAEFPKEGPSILRIQQVVRGDSAAYFCASSPAGGTEAFFGQGTRLTVV.

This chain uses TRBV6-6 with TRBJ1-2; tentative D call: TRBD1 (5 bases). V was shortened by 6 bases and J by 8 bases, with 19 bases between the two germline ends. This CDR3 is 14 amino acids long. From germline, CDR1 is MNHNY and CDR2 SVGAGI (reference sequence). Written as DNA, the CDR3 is TGTGCCAGCAGCATCCGGGGGGACTCTCAGGGCTACACCTTC. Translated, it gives CASSIRGDSQGYTF.

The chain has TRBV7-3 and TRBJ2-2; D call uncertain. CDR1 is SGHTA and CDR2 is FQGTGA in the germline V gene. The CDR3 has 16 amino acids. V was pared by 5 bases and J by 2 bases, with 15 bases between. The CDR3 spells CASSPSLRVNTGELFF. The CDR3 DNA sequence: TGTGCCAGCAGCCCTTCCCTCCGGGTTAACACCGGGGAGCTGTTTTTT.

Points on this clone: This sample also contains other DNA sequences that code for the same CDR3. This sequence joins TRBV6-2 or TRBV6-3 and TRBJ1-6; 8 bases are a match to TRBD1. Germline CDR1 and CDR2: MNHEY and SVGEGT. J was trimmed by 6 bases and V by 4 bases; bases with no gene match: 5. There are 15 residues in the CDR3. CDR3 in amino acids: CASSSPGQGNSPLHF. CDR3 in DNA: TGTGCCAGCAGTTCCCCCGGACAGGGTAATTCACCCCTCCACTTT.